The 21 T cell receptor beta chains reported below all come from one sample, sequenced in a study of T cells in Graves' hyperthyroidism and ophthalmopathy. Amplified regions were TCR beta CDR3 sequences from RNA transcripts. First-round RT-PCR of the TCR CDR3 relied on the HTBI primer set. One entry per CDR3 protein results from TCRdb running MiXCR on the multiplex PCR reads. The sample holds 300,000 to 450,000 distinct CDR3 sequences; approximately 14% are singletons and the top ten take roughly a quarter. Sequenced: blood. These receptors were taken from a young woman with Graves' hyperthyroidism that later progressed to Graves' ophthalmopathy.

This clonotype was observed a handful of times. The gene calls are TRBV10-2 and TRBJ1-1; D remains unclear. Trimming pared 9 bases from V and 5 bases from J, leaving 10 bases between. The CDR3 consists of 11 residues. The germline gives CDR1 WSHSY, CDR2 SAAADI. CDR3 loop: CASWSGTEAFF. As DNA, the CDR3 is TGCGCCAGTTGGTCGGGAACTGAAGCTTTCTTT.

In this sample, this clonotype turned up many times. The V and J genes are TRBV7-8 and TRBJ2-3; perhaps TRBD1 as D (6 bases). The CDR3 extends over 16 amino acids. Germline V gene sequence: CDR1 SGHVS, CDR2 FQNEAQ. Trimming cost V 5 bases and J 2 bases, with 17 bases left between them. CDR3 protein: CASSPHTQGYTDTQYF. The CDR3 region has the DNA TGTGCCAGCAGCCCCCATACACAGGGCTACACAGATACGCAGTATTTT.

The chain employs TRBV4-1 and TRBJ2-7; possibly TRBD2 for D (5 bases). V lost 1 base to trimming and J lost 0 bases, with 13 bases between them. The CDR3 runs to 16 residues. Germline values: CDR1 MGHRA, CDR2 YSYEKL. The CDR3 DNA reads TGCGCCAGCAGCCAAGGGGCGGGCAGGAGCTCCTACGAGCAGTACTTC. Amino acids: CASSQGAGRSSYEQYF.

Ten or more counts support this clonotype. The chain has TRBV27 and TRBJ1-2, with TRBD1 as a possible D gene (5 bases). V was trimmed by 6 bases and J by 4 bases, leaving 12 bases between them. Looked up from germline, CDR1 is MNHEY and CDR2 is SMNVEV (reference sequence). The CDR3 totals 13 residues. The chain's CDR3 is CASRETGGYGYTF. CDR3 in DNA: TGTGCCAGCAGGGAGACCGGGGGCTATGGCTACACCTTC.

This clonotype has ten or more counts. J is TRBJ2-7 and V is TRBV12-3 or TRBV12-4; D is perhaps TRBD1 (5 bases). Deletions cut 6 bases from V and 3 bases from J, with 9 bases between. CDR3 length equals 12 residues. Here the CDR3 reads CASSPTGYEQYF. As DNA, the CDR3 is TGTGCCAGCAGCCCCACAGGCTACGAGCAGTACTTC.

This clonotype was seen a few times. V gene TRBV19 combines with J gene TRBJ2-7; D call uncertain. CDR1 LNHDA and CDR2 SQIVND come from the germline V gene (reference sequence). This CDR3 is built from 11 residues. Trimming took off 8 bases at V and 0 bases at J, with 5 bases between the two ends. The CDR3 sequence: CASGVSYEQYF. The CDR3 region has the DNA TGTGCCAGTGGGGTCTCCTACGAGCAGTACTTC.

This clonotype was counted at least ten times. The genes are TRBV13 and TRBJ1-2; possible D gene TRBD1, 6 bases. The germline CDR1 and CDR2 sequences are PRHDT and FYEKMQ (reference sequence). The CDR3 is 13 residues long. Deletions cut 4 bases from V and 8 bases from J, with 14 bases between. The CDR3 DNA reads TGTGCCAGCAGCTCGACAGCAGGGGCCGGCTACACCTTC. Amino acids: CASSSTAGAGYTF. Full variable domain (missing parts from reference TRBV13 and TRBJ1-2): AAGVIQSPRHLIKEKRETATLKCYPIPRHDTVYWYQQGPGQDPQFLISFYEKMQSDKGSIPDRFSAQQFSDYHSELNMSSLELGDSALYFCASSSTAGAGYTFGSGTRLTVV.

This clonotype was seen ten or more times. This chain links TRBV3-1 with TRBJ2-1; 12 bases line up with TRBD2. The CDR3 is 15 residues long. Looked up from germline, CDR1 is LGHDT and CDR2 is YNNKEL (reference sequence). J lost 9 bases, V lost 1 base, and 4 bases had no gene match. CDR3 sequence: CASSQGTSGNREQFF. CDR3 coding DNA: TGTGCCAGCAGCCAAGGGACTAGCGGGAACCGTGAGCAGTTCTTC.

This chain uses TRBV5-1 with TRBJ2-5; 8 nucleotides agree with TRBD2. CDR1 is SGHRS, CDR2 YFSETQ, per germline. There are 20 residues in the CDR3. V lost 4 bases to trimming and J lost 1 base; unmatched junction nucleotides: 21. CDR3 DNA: TGCGCCAGCAGCGCGGCAAAAGGGACTAGTAGCAGGTTAGGCCAAGAGACCCAGTACTTC. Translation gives CASSAAKGTSSRLGQETQYF.

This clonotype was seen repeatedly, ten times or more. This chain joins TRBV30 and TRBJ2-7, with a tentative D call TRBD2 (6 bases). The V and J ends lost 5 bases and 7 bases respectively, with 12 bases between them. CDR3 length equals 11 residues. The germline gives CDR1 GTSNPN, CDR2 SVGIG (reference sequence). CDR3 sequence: CAWGPGGEQYF. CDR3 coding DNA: TGTGCCTGGGGCCCCGGGGGTGAGCAGTACTTC. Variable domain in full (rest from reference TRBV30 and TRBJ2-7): SQTIHQWPATLVQPVGSPLSLECTVEGTSNPNLYWYRQAAGRGLQLLFYSVGIGQISSEVPQNLSASRPQDRQFILSSKKLLLSDSGFYLCAWGPGGEQYFGPGTRLTVT.

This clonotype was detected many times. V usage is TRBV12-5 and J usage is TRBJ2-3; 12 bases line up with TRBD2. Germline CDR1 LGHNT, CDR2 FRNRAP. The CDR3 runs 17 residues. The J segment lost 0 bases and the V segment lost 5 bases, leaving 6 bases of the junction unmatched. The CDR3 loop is CASGSTSGRTSTDTQYF. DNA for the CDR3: TGTGCTAGTGGTAGCACTAGCGGGAGGACTAGCACAGATACGCAGTATTTT.

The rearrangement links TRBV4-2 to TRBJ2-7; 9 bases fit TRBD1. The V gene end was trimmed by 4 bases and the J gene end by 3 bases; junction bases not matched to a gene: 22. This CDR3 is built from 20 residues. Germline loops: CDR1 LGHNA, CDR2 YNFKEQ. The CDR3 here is CASSLKAGRTGVVDYYEQYF. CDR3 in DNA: TGTGCCAGCAGCCTCAAGGCTGGAAGGACAGGGGTGGTTGACTACTACGAGCAGTACTTC.

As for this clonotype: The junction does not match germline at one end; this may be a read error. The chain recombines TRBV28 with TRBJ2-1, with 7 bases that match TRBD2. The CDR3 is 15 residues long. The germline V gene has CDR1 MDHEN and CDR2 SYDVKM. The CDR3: CASSSGEGGYNEPSF. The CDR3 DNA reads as TGTGCCAGCAGTTCCGGGGAGGGTGGTTACAATGAGCCGTCCTTC.

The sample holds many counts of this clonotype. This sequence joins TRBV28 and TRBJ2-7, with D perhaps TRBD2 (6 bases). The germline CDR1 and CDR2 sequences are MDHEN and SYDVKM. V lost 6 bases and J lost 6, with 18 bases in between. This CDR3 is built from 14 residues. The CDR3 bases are TGTGCCAGCAGCAGGGCAGGCCAGGGAGGCGAGCAGTACTTC. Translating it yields CASSRAGQGGEQYF.

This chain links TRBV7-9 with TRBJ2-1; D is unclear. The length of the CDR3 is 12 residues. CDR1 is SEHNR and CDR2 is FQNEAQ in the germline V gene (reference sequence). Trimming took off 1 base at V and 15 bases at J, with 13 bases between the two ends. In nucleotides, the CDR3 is TGTGCCAGCAGCTTAGTCGCAGCCTTACCGTTCTTC. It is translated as CASSLVAALPFF.

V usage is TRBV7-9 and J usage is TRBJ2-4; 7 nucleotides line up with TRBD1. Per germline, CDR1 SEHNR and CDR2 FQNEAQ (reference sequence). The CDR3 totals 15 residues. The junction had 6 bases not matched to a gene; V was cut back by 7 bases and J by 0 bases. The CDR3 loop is CASTDRVLAKNIQYF. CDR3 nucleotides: TGTGCCAGCACCGACAGGGTCCTAGCCAAAAACATTCAGTACTTC.

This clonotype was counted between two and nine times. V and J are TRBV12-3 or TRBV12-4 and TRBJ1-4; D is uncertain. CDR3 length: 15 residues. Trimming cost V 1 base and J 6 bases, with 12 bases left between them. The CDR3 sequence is CASSLVGRMDEKLFF. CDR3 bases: TGTGCCAGCAGTTTAGTGGGCAGGATGGATGAAAAACTGTTTTTT.

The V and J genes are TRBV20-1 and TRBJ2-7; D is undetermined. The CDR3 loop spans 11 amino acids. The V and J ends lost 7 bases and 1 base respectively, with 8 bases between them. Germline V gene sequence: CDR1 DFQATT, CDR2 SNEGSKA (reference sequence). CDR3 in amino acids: CSDPLSYEQYF. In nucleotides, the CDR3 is TGCAGTGATCCATTGTCCTACGAGCAGTACTTC.

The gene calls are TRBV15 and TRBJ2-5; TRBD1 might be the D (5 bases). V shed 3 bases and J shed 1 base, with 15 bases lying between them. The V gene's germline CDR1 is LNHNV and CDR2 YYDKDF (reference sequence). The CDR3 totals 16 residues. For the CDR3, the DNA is TGTGCCACCAGCAGGCATAAGGGGTTTATCCAAGAGACCCAGTACTTC. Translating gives CATSRHKGFIQETQYF.

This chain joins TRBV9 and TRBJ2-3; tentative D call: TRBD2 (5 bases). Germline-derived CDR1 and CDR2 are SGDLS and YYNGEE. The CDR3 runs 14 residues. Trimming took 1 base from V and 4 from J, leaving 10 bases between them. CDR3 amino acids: CASSVYGVADTQYF. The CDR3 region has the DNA TGTGCCAGCAGCGTATACGGGGTCGCAGATACGCAGTATTTT.

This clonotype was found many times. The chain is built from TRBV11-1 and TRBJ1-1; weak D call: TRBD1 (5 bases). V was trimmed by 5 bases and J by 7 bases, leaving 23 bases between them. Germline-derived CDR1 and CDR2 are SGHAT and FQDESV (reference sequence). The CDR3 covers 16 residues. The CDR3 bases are TGTGCCAGCAGCCCTCAACGCAGCAGGGCTGATGGTGAAGCTTTCTTT. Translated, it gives CASSPQRSRADGEAFF.